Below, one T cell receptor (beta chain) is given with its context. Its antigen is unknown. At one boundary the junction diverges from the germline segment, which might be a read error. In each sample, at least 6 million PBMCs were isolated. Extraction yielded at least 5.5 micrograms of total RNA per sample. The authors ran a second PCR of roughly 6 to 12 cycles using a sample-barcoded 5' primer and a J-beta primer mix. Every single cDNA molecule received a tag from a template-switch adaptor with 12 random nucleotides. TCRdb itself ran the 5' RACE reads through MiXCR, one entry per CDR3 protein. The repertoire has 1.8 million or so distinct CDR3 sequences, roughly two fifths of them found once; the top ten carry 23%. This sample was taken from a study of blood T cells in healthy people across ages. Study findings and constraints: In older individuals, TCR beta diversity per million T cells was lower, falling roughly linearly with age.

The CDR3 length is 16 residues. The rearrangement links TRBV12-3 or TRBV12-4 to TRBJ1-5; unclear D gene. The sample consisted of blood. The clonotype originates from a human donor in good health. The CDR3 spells CAGSFWSAYSNQPQHF. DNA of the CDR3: TGTGCCGGCAGTTTTTGGTCCGCATATAGCAATCAGCCCCAGCATTTT.